The clone carrying this T cell receptor beta chain was recorded a few times. Its antigen is unknown. This sample is drawn from a study of T cells in localized non-small cell lung cancer. The trim removed 1 base at V and 5 bases at J, leaving 0 bases unmatched. Germline loops: CDR1 SGHNT, CDR2 YENEEA. The CDR3 length is 14 residues. Overall study findings and caveats: Adjacent lung had a median 57 of the 100 largest tumor clones.

The data were produced by immunoSEQ multiplex PCR, yet TCRdb's version contains in-frame clones alone and is incomplete. The sample lists around 990 clones, 20% to 25% occurring once. The source was normal lung tissue next to the tumor, collected before any cancer treatment. The V gene is TRBV11-3, the J gene TRBJ2-2; TRBD1 matches at 8 bases. The source is a man aged 35-69 years with stage III squamous cell lung carcinoma. CDR3 amino acids: CASSLGTGTGELFF. The CDR3 bases are TGTGCCAGCAGCTTAGGGACAGGGACCGGGGAGCTGTTTTTT.